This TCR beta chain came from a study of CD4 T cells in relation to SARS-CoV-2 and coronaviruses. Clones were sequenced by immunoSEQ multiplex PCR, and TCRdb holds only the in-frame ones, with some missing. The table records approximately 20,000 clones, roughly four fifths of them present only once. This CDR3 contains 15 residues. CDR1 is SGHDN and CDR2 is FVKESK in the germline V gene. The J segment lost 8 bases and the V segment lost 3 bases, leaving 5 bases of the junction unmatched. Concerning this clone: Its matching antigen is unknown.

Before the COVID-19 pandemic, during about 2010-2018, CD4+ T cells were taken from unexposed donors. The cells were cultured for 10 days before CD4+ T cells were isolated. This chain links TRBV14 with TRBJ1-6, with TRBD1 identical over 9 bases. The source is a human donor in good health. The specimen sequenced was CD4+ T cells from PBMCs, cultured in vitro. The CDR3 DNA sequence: TGTGCCAGCAGCCAGGACAGGGGAGGGTATTCACCCCTCCACTTT. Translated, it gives CASSQDRGGYSPLHF.